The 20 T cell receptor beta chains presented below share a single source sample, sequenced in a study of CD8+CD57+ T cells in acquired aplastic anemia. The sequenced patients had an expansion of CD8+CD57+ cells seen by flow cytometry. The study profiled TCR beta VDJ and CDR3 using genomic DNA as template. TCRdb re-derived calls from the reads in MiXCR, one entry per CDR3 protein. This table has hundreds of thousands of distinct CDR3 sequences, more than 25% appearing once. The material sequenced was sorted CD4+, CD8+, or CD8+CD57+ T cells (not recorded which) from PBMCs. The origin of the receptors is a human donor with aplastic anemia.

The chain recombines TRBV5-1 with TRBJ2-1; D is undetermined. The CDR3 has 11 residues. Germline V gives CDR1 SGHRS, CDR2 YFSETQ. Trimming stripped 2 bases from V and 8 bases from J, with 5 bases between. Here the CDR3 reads CASSFADEQFF. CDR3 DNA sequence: TGCGCCAGCAGCTTCGCTGATGAGCAGTTCTTC. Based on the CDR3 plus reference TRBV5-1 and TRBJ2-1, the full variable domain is KAGVTQTPRYLIKTRGQQVTLSCSPISGHRSVSWYQQTPGQGLQFLFEYFSETQRNKGNFPGRFSGRQFSNSRSEMNVSTLELGDSALYLCASSFADEQFFGPGTRLTVL.

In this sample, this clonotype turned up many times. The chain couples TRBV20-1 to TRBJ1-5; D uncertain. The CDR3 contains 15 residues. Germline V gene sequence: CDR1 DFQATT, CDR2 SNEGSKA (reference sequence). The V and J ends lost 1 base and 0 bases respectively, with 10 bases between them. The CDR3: CSARVGSYSNQPQHF. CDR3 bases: TGCAGTGCTAGAGTAGGCAGCTATAGCAATCAGCCCCAGCATTTT.

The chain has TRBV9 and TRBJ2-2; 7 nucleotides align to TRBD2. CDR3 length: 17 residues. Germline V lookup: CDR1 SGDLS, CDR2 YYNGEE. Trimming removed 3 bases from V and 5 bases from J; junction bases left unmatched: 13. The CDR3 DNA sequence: TGTGCCAGCAGCGAGAGGGAACTAGCGCTGGGGACCGGGGAGCTGTTTTTT. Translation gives CASSERELALGTGELFF. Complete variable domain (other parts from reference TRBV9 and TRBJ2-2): DSGVTQTPKHLITATGQRVTLRCSPRSGDLSVYWYQQSLDQGLQFLIQYYNGEERAKGNILERFSAQQFPDLHSELNLSSLELGDSALYFCASSERELALGTGELFFGEGSRLTVL.

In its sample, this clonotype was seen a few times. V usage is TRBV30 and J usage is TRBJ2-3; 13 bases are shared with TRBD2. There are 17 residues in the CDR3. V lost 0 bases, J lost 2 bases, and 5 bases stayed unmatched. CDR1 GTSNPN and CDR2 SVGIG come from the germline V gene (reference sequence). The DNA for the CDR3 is TGTGCCTGGAGTGTACTAGCGGGGGGGGGTACCACAGATACGCAGTATTTT. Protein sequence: CAWSVLAGGGTTDTQYF.

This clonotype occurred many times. The DNA for the CDR3 is TGTGCCACCAGCAGCCCAAAGGGGGGCCAGGCTAATGAAAAACTGTTTTTT. Translation: CATSSPKGGQANEKLFF. V gene TRBV15 combines with J gene TRBJ1-4; TRBD1 might be the D (6 bases). The CDR3 runs to 17 residues. Germline CDR1 and CDR2: LNHNV and YYDKDF (reference sequence). The V and J ends lost 3 bases and 3 bases respectively, with 17 bases between them.

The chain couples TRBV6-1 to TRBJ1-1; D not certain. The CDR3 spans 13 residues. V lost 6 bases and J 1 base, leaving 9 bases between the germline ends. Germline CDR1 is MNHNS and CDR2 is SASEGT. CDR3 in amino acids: CASRWTSNTEAFF. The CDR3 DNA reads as TGTGCCAGCAGGTGGACTTCGAACACTGAAGCTTTCTTT.

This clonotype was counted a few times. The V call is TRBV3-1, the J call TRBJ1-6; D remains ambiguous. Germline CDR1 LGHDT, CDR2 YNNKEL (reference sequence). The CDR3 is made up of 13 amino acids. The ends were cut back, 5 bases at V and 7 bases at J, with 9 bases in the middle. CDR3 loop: CASSSDPNSPLHF. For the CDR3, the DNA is TGTGCCAGCAGCTCGGACCCAAATTCACCCCTCCACTTT.

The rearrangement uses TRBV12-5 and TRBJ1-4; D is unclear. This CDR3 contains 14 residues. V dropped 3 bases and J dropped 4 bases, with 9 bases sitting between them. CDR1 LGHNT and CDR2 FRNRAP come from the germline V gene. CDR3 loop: CASGFAPGNEKLFF. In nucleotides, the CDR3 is TGTGCTAGTGGTTTCGCACCGGGTAATGAAAAACTGTTTTTT.

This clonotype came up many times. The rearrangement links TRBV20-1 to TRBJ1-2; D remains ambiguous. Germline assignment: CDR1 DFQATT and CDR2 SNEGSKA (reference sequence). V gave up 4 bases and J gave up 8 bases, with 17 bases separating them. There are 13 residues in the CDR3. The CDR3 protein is CSATPGELEGYTF. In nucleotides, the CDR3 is TGCAGTGCTACCCCGGGAGAGCTTGAAGGCTACACCTTC.

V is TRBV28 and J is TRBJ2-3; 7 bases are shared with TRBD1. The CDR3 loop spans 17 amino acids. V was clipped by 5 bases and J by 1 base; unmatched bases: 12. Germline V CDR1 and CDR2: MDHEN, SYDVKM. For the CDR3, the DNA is TGTGCCAGCAGTACCTATTATTCCGGGACAGGCACAGATACGCAGTATTTT. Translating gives CASSTYYSGTGTDTQYF.

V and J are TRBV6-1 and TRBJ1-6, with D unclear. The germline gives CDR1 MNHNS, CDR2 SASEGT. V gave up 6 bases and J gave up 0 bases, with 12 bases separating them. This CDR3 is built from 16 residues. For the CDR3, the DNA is TGTGCCAGCAGGACGCGCCACAGCTCCTATAATTCACCCCTCCACTTT. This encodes CASRTRHSSYNSPLHF.

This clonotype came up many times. The CDR3 loop reads CASSILGTGGNQPQHF. The CDR3 DNA reads as TGTGCCAGTAGTATATTAGGGACAGGAGGAAATCAGCCCCAGCATTTT. V usage is TRBV19 and J usage is TRBJ1-5; 8 bases fit TRBD1. With V trimmed by 2 bases and J by 4 bases, 7 bases remained unmatched. In germline, CDR1 is LNHDA, CDR2 SQIVND (reference sequence). The CDR3 is 16 amino acids. Combining the CDR3 with reference TRBV19 and TRBJ1-5 gives the whole variable domain DGGITQSPKYLFRKEGQNVTLSCEQNLNHDAMYWYRQDPGQGLRLIYYSQIVNDFQKGDIAEGYSVSREKKESFPLTVTSAQKNPTAFYLCASSILGTGGNQPQHFGDGTRLSIL.

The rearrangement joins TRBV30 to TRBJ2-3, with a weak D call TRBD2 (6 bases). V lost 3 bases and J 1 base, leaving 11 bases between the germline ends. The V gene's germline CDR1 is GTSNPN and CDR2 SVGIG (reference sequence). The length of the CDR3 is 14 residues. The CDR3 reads CAWSLRGGTDTQYF. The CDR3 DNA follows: TGTGCCTGGAGCCTACGCGGGGGCACAGATACGCAGTATTTT.

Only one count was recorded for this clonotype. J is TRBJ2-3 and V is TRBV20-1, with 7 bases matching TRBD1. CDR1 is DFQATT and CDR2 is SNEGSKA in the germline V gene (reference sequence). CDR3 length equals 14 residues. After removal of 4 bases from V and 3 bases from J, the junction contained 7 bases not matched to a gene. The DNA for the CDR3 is TGCAGTGCTATGGACAGGCGGAAAACAGATACGCAGTATTTT. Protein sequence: CSAMDRRKTDTQYF.

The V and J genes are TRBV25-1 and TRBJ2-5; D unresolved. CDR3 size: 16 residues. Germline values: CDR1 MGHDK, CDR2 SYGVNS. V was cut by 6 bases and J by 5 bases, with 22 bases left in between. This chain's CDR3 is CASSLAAAAQVETQYF. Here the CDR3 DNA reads TGTGCCAGCAGCTTGGCGGCGGCGGCGCAGGTGGAGACCCAGTACTTC. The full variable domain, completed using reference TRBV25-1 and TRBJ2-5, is EADIYQTPRYLVIGTGKKITLECSQTMGHDKMYWYQQDPGMELHLIHYSYGVNSTEKGDLSSESTVSRIRTEHFPLTLESARPSHTSQYLCASSLAAAAQVETQYFGPGTRLLVL.

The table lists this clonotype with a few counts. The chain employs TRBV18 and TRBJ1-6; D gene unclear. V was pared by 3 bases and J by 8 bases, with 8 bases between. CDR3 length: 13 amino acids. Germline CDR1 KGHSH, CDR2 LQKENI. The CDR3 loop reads CASSPLADSPLHF. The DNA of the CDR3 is TGTGCCAGCTCACCGTTGGCGGATTCACCCCTCCACTTT. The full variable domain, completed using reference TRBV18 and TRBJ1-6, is NAGVMQNPRHLVRRRGQEARLRCSPMKGHSHVYWYRQLPEEGLKFMVYLQKENIIDESGMPKERFSAEFPKEGPSILRIQQVVRGDSAAYFCASSPLADSPLHFGNGTRLTVT.

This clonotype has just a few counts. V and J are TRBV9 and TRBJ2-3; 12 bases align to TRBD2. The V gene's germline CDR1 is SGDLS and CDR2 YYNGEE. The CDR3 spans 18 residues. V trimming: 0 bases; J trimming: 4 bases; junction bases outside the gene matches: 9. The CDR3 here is CASSVATGRLAGADTQYF. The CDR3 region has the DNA TGTGCCAGCAGCGTAGCTACCGGCAGACTAGCGGGAGCAGATACGCAGTATTTT.

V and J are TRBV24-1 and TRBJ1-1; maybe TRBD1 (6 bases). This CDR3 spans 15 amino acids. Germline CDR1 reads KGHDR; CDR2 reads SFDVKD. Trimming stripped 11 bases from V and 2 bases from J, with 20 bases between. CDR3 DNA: TGTGCCAGCAGCTTGCGGGCAGGGGCAAACACTGAAGCTTTCTTT. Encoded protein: CASSLRAGANTEAFF.

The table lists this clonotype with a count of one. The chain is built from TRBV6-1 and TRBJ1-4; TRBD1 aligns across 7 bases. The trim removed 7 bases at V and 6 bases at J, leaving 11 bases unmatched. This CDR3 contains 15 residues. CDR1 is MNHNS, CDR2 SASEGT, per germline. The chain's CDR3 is CASTPRSGGYEKLFF. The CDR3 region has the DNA TGTGCCAGCACCCCAAGGTCAGGGGGGTATGAAAAACTGTTTTTT.

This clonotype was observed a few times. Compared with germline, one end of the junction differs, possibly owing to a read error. Here the CDR3 reads CATRDFTGLAEAFF. The CDR3 DNA follows: TGTGCCACCCGTGATTTTACAGGGCTGGCTGAAGCTTTCTTT. The chain uses TRBV24-1 and TRBJ1-1; a weak D match, TRBD1 (6 bases). This CDR3 is 14 amino acids long. The germline CDR1 and CDR2 sequences are KGHDR and SFDVKD.